Listed below are T cell receptor beta chains from one sample, sequenced in a study of regulatory T cells in long-lasting Graves disease. Each CDR3 protein is one row after TCRdb ran MiXCR on the multiplex PCR reads. Of under 700,000 distinct CDR3 sequences detected, 16% appear once; the ten largest clones hold just under 25%. These data are also associated with another study on T cells in Graves' hyperthyroidism and ophthalmopathy.

The starting material was peripheral blood mononuclear cells (PBMCs), obtained at new diagnosis, from a patient treated with antithyroid drugs. Receptors originate from a middle-aged woman with Graves disease. The CDR3 runs from the conserved cysteine through the conserved F or W. Size is stated for part of the rows, as once, few or many counts, or as a class when the clone is expanded.

V gene,J gene,clone size,CDR3 protein
TRBV7-9,TRBJ2-1,-,CASSLVTSGGPYNEQFF
TRBV4-1,TRBJ2-1,many,CASSQAQGSNNEQFF
TRBV5-5,TRBJ2-7,many,CASSLVGIGYEQYF
TRBV7-2,TRBJ1-5,many,CASTLSVGAQHF
TRBV9,TRBJ2-1,few,CASSAGGGFYNEQFF
TRBV6-1,TRBJ2-3,few,CASSDGTLNTDTQYF
TRBV12-3/TRBV12-4,TRBJ1-2,many,CASSSATTGAGYGYTF
TRBV7-9,TRBJ1-5,many,CASSFGNSGNQPQHF
TRBV5-6,TRBJ2-3,many,CASSGDYSDTQYF
TRBV3-1,TRBJ1-1,-,CASSQTGEDTEAFF
TRBV30,TRBJ1-1,many,CAWSPTIHVMNTEAFF
TRBV5-1,TRBJ1-1,many,CASSTQTGSNTEAFF
TRBV6-2/TRBV6-3,TRBJ1-2,-,CASSYQRVGAGYTF
TRBV4-1,TRBJ1-1,-,CASTPETGLRTEAFF
TRBV5-1,TRBJ1-1,many,CASSITRQALGAFF
TRBV20-1,TRBJ2-3,-,CSAYDRSSTDTQYF
TRBV5-5,TRBJ2-3,many,CASHSTDSPVDTQYF
TRBV9,TRBJ2-2,-,CASSARLAGYTGELFF
TRBV3-1,TRBJ1-6,few,CASSQDVARYSYNSPLHF
TRBV5-1,TRBJ1-4,-,CASRPDSTNEKLFF
TRBV10-3,TRBJ1-1,-,CAISEIRDRTEAFF
TRBV7-2,TRBJ1-1,many,CASSLDRLEAFF
TRBV3-1,TRBJ2-4,few,CASSQGVIGAKNIQYF
TRBV15,TRBJ1-1,few,CATSRVVGNTEAFF
TRBV11-2,TRBJ2-5,-,CASSSRGGYQETQYF
TRBV6-5,TRBJ1-1,many,CASSYTEENTEAFF
TRBV12-3/TRBV12-4,TRBJ1-2,many,CASSLGVGHGYTF
TRBV20-1,TRBJ1-1,many,CSASQGFTEAFF
TRBV7-6,TRBJ1-4,few,CASSLLVRETSATNEKLFF
TRBV15,TRBJ1-4,few,CATSRDRKGVFF
TRBV7-9,TRBJ1-5,few,CASNGGQGNQPQHF
TRBV18,TRBJ2-1,many,CASRRDRDYNEQFF
TRBV3-1,TRBJ2-5,many,CASSQDHPYRGIEETQYF
TRBV7-9,TRBJ1-1,many,CASSLGPVNTEAFF
TRBV7-8,TRBJ2-1,-,CASSLVGSGGALDEQFF
TRBV30,TRBJ2-6,many,CAWSGKEGSGANVLTF
TRBV18,TRBJ1-5,-,CASSPSGRGLSNQPQHF
TRBV20-1,TRBJ1-1,many,CSARGGTGEGTEAFF
TRBV18,TRBJ2-7,many,CASSPTDVSSYEQYF
TRBV5-1,TRBJ2-2,few,CASAVVGQGLSVSTGELFF
TRBV10-1,TRBJ2-1,many,CASSVGSYEQFF
TRBV6-1,TRBJ1-3,few,CASRQGGSGNTIYF
TRBV3-1,TRBJ1-5,many,CASREGTGEDQPQHF
TRBV5-1,TRBJ2-2,many,CASSPPVGPVAGELFF
TRBV5-1,TRBJ2-5,few,CASSRGGSQETQYF
TRBV27,TRBJ2-7,many,CASSLSPQGDEQYF
TRBV12-3/TRBV12-4,TRBJ1-5,many,CASSLETGTQPQHF
TRBV2,TRBJ2-3,many,CAEGQGRGDTQYF
TRBV28,TRBJ2-6,-,CASDSSGVGANVLTF